This T cell receptor (beta chain) was obtained from a study of T cell responses to AZD1222 COVID-19 vaccine. At the level of the study: Analyses pooled second doses at about 4 or about 12 weeks. Study-wide results and caveats: Unmutated regions of variants are reportedly targeted by nearly half of spike-specific TCRs. Baseline seropositivity occurred in only six or seven AZD1222 recipients.

The count of this clone is one. Its matching antigen is unknown. Germline V gene sequence: CDR1 ENHRY, CDR2 SYGVKD. CDR3 length: 16 amino acids. V lost 4 bases and J lost 5, with 20 bases in between. Profiled with immunoSEQ multiplex PCR; TCRdb holds only in-frame clones, not every one. The sample has some 130,000 clones; 88% are singletons. The TCR was taken from an adult in good health. V gene TRBV10-3 combines with J gene TRBJ1-2; tentative D call: TRBD1 (6 bases). The sample was peripheral blood, taken on day 0 of AZD1222 vaccination. The CDR3 coding sequence is TGTGCCATCAGTGCTCTGGACAGATCCAGGGGATATGGCTACACCTTC. Its protein product is CAISALDRSRGYGYTF.